The 18 T cell receptor beta chains below come from one sample, sequenced in a study of siplizumab effects on memory and regulatory T cells. No antigens are known for them. Cells that made up the mixed lymphocyte reaction were cocultured at 37°C for more than five days. The table came from immunoSEQ multiplex PCR; TCRdb's copy has only in-frame clones and leaves some out. The table lists about 14,000 clones, around 49% of them singletons, with approximately 8.5% in the top ten. The sample consisted of CFSE-low (dividing) CD4+ T cells sorted from an allogeneic mixed lymphocyte reaction. These receptors originate from a human donor in good health; the cells came from an allogeneic mixed lymphocyte reaction.

The J gene is TRBJ2-2, the V gene TRBV7-3, with D possibly matching TRBD2 (5 bases). This CDR3 has 14 amino acids. V lost 5 bases and J 5 bases, leaving 12 bases between the germline ends. Per the germline V gene, CDR1 is SGHTA and CDR2 is FQGTGA. The CDR3 sequence: CASSPSSLTGELFF. The CDR3 DNA reads TGTGCCAGCAGCCCATCTAGCTTGACCGGGGAGCTGTTTTTT.

V usage is TRBV18 and J usage is TRBJ1-5; D is ambiguous. CDR3 length equals 14 residues. The ends were cut back, 5 bases at V and 0 bases at J, with 8 bases in the middle. The germline CDR1 and CDR2 sequences are KGHSH and LQKENI. CDR3 protein: CASSAGLSNQPQHF. In nucleotides, the CDR3 is TGTGCCAGCTCAGCGGGTCTTAGCAATCAGCCCCAGCATTTT.

The chain links TRBV2 to TRBJ2-1, with 9 bases lining up with TRBD2. The CDR3 covers 13 residues. V gave up 7 bases and J gave up 13 bases; unmatched junction bases: 11. Germline V CDR1 and CDR2: SNHLY, FYNNEI. DNA for the CDR3: TGTGCCAGCAACCAGGAGGTAGCGGGAGAACAGTTCTTC. Amino acid sequence: CASNQEVAGEQFF.

This clone is medium-sized (0.01 to 0.1%) in the sample. V is TRBV11-3 and J is TRBJ1-1; perhaps TRBD1 as D (5 bases). The CDR3 extends over 16 amino acids. Germline CDR1 reads SGHNT; CDR2 reads YENEEA. Trimming cost V 5 bases and J 4 bases, with 20 bases left between them. The CDR3 coding sequence is TGTGCCAGCAGCGGGGATTTAGCAGGGTTAGGCACTGAAGCTTTCTTT. It specifies CASSGDLAGLGTEAFF. Full variable domain (remainder filled in from reference TRBV11-3 and TRBJ1-1): EAGVVQSPRYKIIEKKQPVAFWCNPISGHNTLYWYLQNLGQGPELLIRYENEEAVDDSQLPKDRFSAERLKGVDSTLKIQPAELGDSAVYLCASSGDLAGLGTEAFFGQGTRLTVV.

This clone is judged medium-sized. The chain uses TRBV29-1 and TRBJ1-1, with D perhaps matching TRBD1 (6 bases). This CDR3 region has 12 residues. The germline V gene encodes CDR1 SQVTM and CDR2 ANQGSEA. Trimming pared 5 bases from V and 5 bases from J, leaving 12 bases between. DNA for the CDR3: TGCAGCGTTTCCAGGGGCTGGACTGAAGCTTTCTTT. It codes for CSVSRGWTEAFF. The variable domain in full, completed from reference TRBV29-1 and TRBJ1-1, reads SAVISQKPSRDICQRGTSLTIQCQVDSQVTMMFWYRQQPGQSLTLIATANQGSEATYESGFVIDKFPISRPNLTFSTLTVSNMSPEDSSIYLCSVSRGWTEAFFGQGTRLTVV.

By its share, this clone is large (0.1 to 1%). The chain couples TRBV27 to TRBJ1-1, with D possibly TRBD1 on 6 matching bases. The germline V and J ends were trimmed by 6 bases and 8 bases, with 16 bases remaining between them. Germline V gene data show CDR1 as MNHEY and CDR2 as SMNVEV (reference sequence). The CDR3 contains 13 residues. CDR3 loop: CASRPTGRGEAFF. CDR3 sequence (DNA): TGTGCCAGCAGGCCGACAGGCCGGGGGGAAGCTTTCTTT.

Here the CDR3 DNA reads TGTGCCAGCTCAGGGCAACAACAAGAGACCCAGTACTTC. This codes for CASSGQQQETQYF. The chain has TRBV18 and TRBJ2-5; D is undetermined. Germline V gene sequence: CDR1 KGHSH, CDR2 LQKENI. CDR3 length: 13 amino acids. Trimming left V 5 bases short and J 2 bases short, with 9 bases between.

By sample share, this clone is medium-sized. The chain couples TRBV19 to TRBJ2-1, with D possibly matching TRBD1 (5 bases). With 1 base removed from V and 8 bases from J, the gap between germline ends came to 18 bases. CDR1 and CDR2 (germline): LNHDA, SQIVND (reference sequence). The CDR3 has 16 residues. The chain's CDR3 is CASSIAGPQVTHEQFF. CDR3 in DNA: TGTGCCAGTAGTATAGCAGGGCCGCAGGTTACCCATGAGCAGTTCTTC.

The chain has TRBV7-8 and TRBJ2-1; perhaps TRBD2 as D (7 bases). CDR1 is SGHVS, CDR2 FQNEAQ, per germline. Trimming removed 0 bases at V and 2 bases at J, with 8 bases between. This CDR3 contains 15 residues. CDR3 region: CASSLAGGPYNEQFF. The CDR3 nucleotides read TGTGCCAGCAGCTTAGCGGGGGGGCCCTACAATGAGCAGTTCTTC.

By frequency in the sample, this clone is medium-sized. V usage is TRBV5-1 and J usage is TRBJ2-5, with 8 positions matching TRBD2. In germline, CDR1 is SGHRS, CDR2 YFSETQ. This CDR3 region has 15 residues. J was trimmed by 3 bases and V by 4 bases; bases with no gene match: 8. DNA for the CDR3: TGCGCCAGCAGCAGAGCCGGGACTAGAGAAGAGACCCAGTACTTC. Residues: CASSRAGTREETQYF.

By share, this clone ranks as medium-sized. The chain carries TRBV13 and TRBJ2-3; tentative D call: TRBD2 (5 bases). Trimming took off 5 bases at V and 0 bases at J, with 15 bases between the two ends. CDR3 length equals 16 residues. CDR1 and CDR2 from the germline V gene are PRHDT and FYEKMQ (reference sequence). This chain's CDR3 is CASSRLGVGSTDTQYF. CDR3 DNA sequence: TGTGCCAGCAGCAGGCTGGGAGTTGGTAGCACAGATACGCAGTATTTT.

Note on this clone: This sample also contains other DNA sequences that code for the same CDR3. This chain connects TRBV27 to TRBJ1-2; tentative D call: TRBD1 (5 bases). V was shortened by 0 bases and J by 4 bases, with 12 bases between the two germline ends. The CDR3 spans 15 residues. The germline gives CDR1 MNHEY, CDR2 SMNVEV (reference sequence). This CDR3 is CASSLSYRGSYGYTF. In DNA form, the CDR3 reads TGTGCCAGCAGTTTATCGTACCGGGGGTCCTATGGCTACACCTTC.

The V call is TRBV23-1, the J call TRBJ1-1; D unclear. TRBV23-1 is noted as an ORF with a role that remains uncertain. This CDR3 has 15 residues. V lost 2 bases and J 4 bases, leaving 14 bases between the germline ends. The CDR3: CASSQSQWEGTEAFF. The CDR3 region has the DNA TGCGCCAGCAGTCAAAGTCAGTGGGAGGGCACTGAAGCTTTCTTT.

The chain recombines TRBV27 with TRBJ1-1, with 7 bases lining up with TRBD1. This CDR3 is built from 17 residues. Trimming at V came to 4 bases and at J to 3 bases, leaving 14 bases not matched to a gene. Germline CDR1 and CDR2: MNHEY and SMNVEV (reference sequence). DNA for the CDR3: TGTGCCAGCAGTTCCCGGTTGACAGGGCCCATGGACACTGAAGCTTTCTTT. It translates to CASSSRLTGPMDTEAFF.

This clone was detected a few times. The genes are TRBV19 and TRBJ1-4; D is ambiguous. V was clipped by 3 bases and J by 6 bases, with 11 bases between them. The CDR3 is 14 residues long. CDR1 is LNHDA and CDR2 is SQIVND in the germline V gene (reference sequence). The CDR3 loop reads CASSMDGLDEKLFF. The CDR3 DNA reads TGTGCCAGTAGTATGGACGGATTAGATGAAAAACTGTTTTTT.

In regard to this clone: The sample carries other DNA sequences with the same CDR3. The rearrangement links TRBV18 to TRBJ2-2, with 7 bases lining up with TRBD1. V shed 3 bases and J 0 bases; nucleotides not matched to a gene: 4. There are 16 residues in the CDR3. The germline V gene encodes CDR1 KGHSH and CDR2 LQKENI. CDR3 in amino acids: CASSPQGQANTGELFF. The CDR3 DNA reads as TGTGCCAGCTCACCCCAAGGACAGGCGAACACCGGGGAGCTGTTTTTT. The variable domain in full, with the rest retrieved from reference TRBV18 and TRBJ2-2, is NAGVMQNPRHLVRRRGQEARLRCSPMKGHSHVYWYRQLPEEGLKFMVYLQKENIIDESGMPKERFSAEFPKEGPSILRIQQVVRGDSAAYFCASSPQGQANTGELFFGEGSRLTVL.

V usage is TRBV7-3 and J usage is TRBJ1-4; no reliable D call. This CDR3 region has 13 residues. The ends were cut back, 3 bases at V and 8 bases at J, with 10 bases in the middle. Germline V gene sequence: CDR1 SGHTA, CDR2 FQGTGA. The DNA for the CDR3 is TGTGCCAGCAGCTTCGGGCCCGGCGAAAAACTGTTTTTT. Translating it yields CASSFGPGEKLFF.

This clone was recorded a few times. The chain has TRBV7-2 and TRBJ2-1; D is ambiguous. The CDR3 contains 13 residues. Germline CDR1 is SGHTA and CDR2 is FQGNSA. V lost 2 bases to trimming and J lost 9 bases, with 11 bases between them. The CDR3 sequence is CASSLMETGEQFF. The CDR3 DNA follows: TGTGCCAGCAGCTTAATGGAAACGGGTGAGCAGTTCTTC.